These 18 T cell receptor beta chains originate from one sample sequenced in a study of beta chain features in type 1 diabetes. General observations from the study: In every one of the four CD4+ subsets, TCRB CDR3s were moderately but significantly shorter in Type 1 diabetes patients.

Their cognate antigens are unknown. Sequenced material consisted of expressed TCRB transcripts (all of the isolated RNA was reverse transcribed). The protocol was immunoSEQ multiplex PCR, while the TCRdb copy is restricted to in-frame clones and leaves out a portion. The sample has a few hundred thousand clones; approximately 13% are singletons. Sequencing used naive CD4+ T cells from blood. These TCRs come from a woman between 18 and 30 years old with type 1 diabetes.

The J gene is TRBJ1-1, the V gene TRBV18; the D gene is possibly TRBD1 (5 bases). CDR1 and CDR2 from the germline V gene are KGHSH and LQKENI. The V end lost 4 bases, the J end lost 0 bases, and 18 bases lay between the germline ends. The CDR3 spans 17 residues. The CDR3 DNA sequence: TGTGCCAGCTCACTCACCGTCGGGGGTGGGGTGAACACTGAAGCTTTCTTT. Its protein product is CASSLTVGGGVNTEAFF.

The rearrangement uses TRBV7-9 and TRBJ1-2; D gene uncertain. The V and J ends lost 5 bases and 2 bases respectively, with 9 bases between them. In germline, CDR1 is SEHNR, CDR2 FQNEAQ (reference sequence). This CDR3 has 13 residues. The CDR3 region is CASSRDTNYGYTF. The DNA of the CDR3 is TGTGCCAGCAGCCGAGACACCAACTATGGCTACACCTTC.

This clone appeared a few times. CDR3 in DNA: TGTGCCAGCAGCCTGGGACATCTGAACACTGAAGCTTTCTTT. This codes for CASSLGHLNTEAFF. The chain couples TRBV5-6 to TRBJ1-1; a possible D gene is TRBD1 (6 bases). There are 14 residues in the CDR3. Germline V gives CDR1 SGHDT, CDR2 YYEEEE. V gave up 4 bases and J gave up 0 bases, with 10 bases separating them.

The chain recombines TRBV9 with TRBJ1-1; TRBD1 aligns across 7 bases. The germline gives CDR1 SGDLS, CDR2 YYNGEE. The length of the CDR3 is 14 residues. V was pared by 4 bases and J by 3 bases, with 6 bases of the junction left unmatched. CDR3 in amino acids: CASSTRDRHTEAFF. The CDR3 DNA reads TGTGCCAGCAGCACCCGGGACAGACACACTGAAGCTTTCTTT.

The rearrangement links TRBV7-7 to TRBJ2-2; 7 bases map to TRBD2. With 5 bases clipped from V and 5 bases from J, the junction kept 17 bases outside the gene matches. The CDR3 is 18 residues long. Germline CDR1 and CDR2: SSHAT and FNYEAQ (reference sequence). The CDR3 DNA sequence: TGTGCCAGCAGCGTAACCCCCGGGGCGGGAGATGGGACCGGGGAGCTGTTTTTT. This translates into CASSVTPGAGDGTGELFF.

The J gene is TRBJ1-1, the V gene TRBV5-1; no clear D. The V gene's germline CDR1 is SGHRS and CDR2 YFSETQ. V was shortened by 1 base and J by 1 base, with 8 bases between the two germline ends. This CDR3 has 14 residues. CDR3 loop: CASSLSRGNTEAFF. The CDR3 region has the DNA TGCGCCAGCAGCTTGTCGCGGGGGAACACTGAAGCTTTCTTT.

This clone was detected a few times. The V call is TRBV2, the J call TRBJ1-4; 8 positions match TRBD1. The V gene's germline CDR1 is SNHLY and CDR2 FYNNEI. The CDR3 contains 14 residues. Trimming at V came to 11 bases and at J to 8 bases, leaving 13 bases not matched to a gene. The CDR3 region has the DNA TGTGCCGGACGCTTCGGGACAGGCGGCGAAAAACTGTTTTTT. Translated, it gives CAGRFGTGGEKLFF.

This clone was detected only a few times. V gene TRBV9 combines with J gene TRBJ2-3, with D hard to call. This CDR3 contains 12 residues. V lost 4 bases to trimming and J lost 4 bases, with 7 bases between them. The germline V gene encodes CDR1 SGDLS and CDR2 YYNGEE. CDR3 residues: CASSKPPDTQYF. DNA of the CDR3: TGTGCCAGCAGCAAGCCCCCAGATACGCAGTATTTT.

The J gene is TRBJ2-5, the V gene TRBV14, with 13 positions matching TRBD2. This CDR3 spans 16 amino acids. The junction had 7 bases not matched to a gene; V was cut back by 4 bases and J by 5 bases. Germline values: CDR1 SGHDN, CDR2 FVKESK. The CDR3 bases are TGTGCCAGCAGCCCGGGACTAGCGGGATTCGGGGAGACCCAGTACTTC. Translation gives CASSPGLAGFGETQYF.

This clone has just a few counts. The rearrangement links TRBV5-4 to TRBJ2-7; 7 bases fit TRBD2. Germline CDR1 and CDR2: SGHNT and YYREEE (reference sequence). This CDR3 is 16 amino acids long. The junction had 16 bases not matched to a gene; V was cut back by 4 bases and J by 6 bases. This chain's CDR3 is CASSPSTGTITAEQYF. The CDR3 nucleotides are TGTGCCAGCAGCCCTTCCACCGGGACTATAACCGCCGAGCAGTACTTC. The whole variable domain, filled in from reference TRBV5-4 and TRBJ2-7, reads ETGVTQSPTHLIKTRGQQVTLRCSSQSGHNTVSWYQQALGQGPQFIFQYYREEENGRGNFPPRFSGLQFPNYSSELNVNALELDDSALYLCASSPSTGTITAEQYFGPGTRLTVT.

This chain links TRBV11-2 with TRBJ2-6; TRBD1 matches 9 bases. Germline V gives CDR1 SGHAT, CDR2 FQNNGV. V dropped 3 bases and J dropped 2; count of bases not matched to a gene: 11. This CDR3 spans 19 amino acids. The CDR3 bases are TGTGCCAGCAGCTTTGAATTCTGGACAGGGGCCCCTGGGGCCAACGTCCTGACTTTC. This gives the protein CASSFEFWTGAPGANVLTF.

This clone was recorded a few times. The chain is built from TRBV11-2 and TRBJ2-1, with 7 bases aligning to TRBD2. CDR1 SGHAT and CDR2 FQNNGV come from the germline V gene. This CDR3 has 16 residues. After removal of 2 bases from V and 8 bases from J, the junction contained 12 bases not matched to a gene. CDR3 residues: CASSLFGRSVYDEQFF. The CDR3 region has the DNA TGTGCCAGCAGCTTATTCGGGAGGTCAGTATACGATGAGCAGTTCTTC. The full variable domain, completed using reference TRBV11-2 and TRBJ2-1, is EAGVAQSPRYKIIEKRQSVAFWCNPISGHATLYWYQQILGQGPKLLIQFQNNGVVDDSQLPKDRFSAERLKGVDSTLKIQPAKLEDSAVYLCASSLFGRSVYDEQFFGPGTRLTVL.

In its sample, this clone was seen a few times. The chain couples TRBV11-2 to TRBJ2-5, with D possibly matching TRBD1 (6 bases). V dropped 1 base and J dropped 2 bases, with 8 bases sitting between them. The germline V gene encodes CDR1 SGHAT and CDR2 FQNNGV. The CDR3 has 14 amino acids. In DNA, the CDR3 is TGTGCCAGCAGCTTAGGGCAGGGGCAAGAGACCCAGTACTTC. It encodes CASSLGQGQETQYF.

The chain joins TRBV6-5 to TRBJ1-1, with no clear D. Germline values: CDR1 MNHEY, CDR2 SVGAGI. V dropped 2 bases and J dropped 1 base, with 8 bases sitting between them. This CDR3 comprises 14 residues. CDR3 bases: TGTGCCAGCAGTTACCGGAGAGGGAACACTGAAGCTTTCTTT. It translates to CASSYRRGNTEAFF.

This clone was observed a few times. The J gene is TRBJ1-5, the V gene TRBV7-6; the D is unclear. This CDR3 region has 15 residues. Trimming took 1 base from V and 4 from J, leaving 11 bases between them. CDR1 and CDR2 from the germline V gene are SGHVS and FNYEAQ. In nucleotides, the CDR3 is TGTGCCAGCAGCTTAGAGGTTGGCGGGAATCAGCCCCAGCATTTT. Protein product: CASSLEVGGNQPQHF. The whole variable domain, filled in from reference TRBV7-6 and TRBJ1-5, reads GAGVSQSPRYKVTKRGQDVALRCDPISGHVSLYWYRQALGQGPEFLTYFNYEAQQDKSGLPNDRFSAERPEGSISTLTIQRTEQRDSAMYRCASSLEVGGNQPQHFGDGTRLSIL.

This chain links TRBV30 with TRBJ2-5; maybe TRBD2 (6 bases). Trimming stripped 1 base from V and 5 bases from J, with 14 bases between. Germline V gene sequence: CDR1 GTSNPN, CDR2 SVGIG (reference sequence). There are 14 residues in the CDR3. The CDR3, as DNA: TGTGCCTGGAGTGGCGTCCCCGCGGGGGAGACCCAGTACTTC. Its protein is CAWSGVPAGETQYF.

The V call is TRBV10-3, the J call TRBJ2-7; 10 bases align to TRBD2. V lost 5 bases to trimming and J lost 6 bases; unmatched junction nucleotides: 10. Germline assignment: CDR1 ENHRY and CDR2 SYGVKD. The CDR3 sequence is 15 residues long. The CDR3 sequence: CAISKGSGRSSEQYF. The CDR3 nucleotides read TGTGCCATCAGTAAGGGTAGCGGGAGGTCTAGCGAGCAGTACTTC.

This clone was seen only a few times. The chain uses TRBV30 and TRBJ2-7; 8 bases are shared with TRBD2. J lost 3 bases, V lost 3 bases, and 1 base had no gene match. Germline V gives CDR1 GTSNPN, CDR2 SVGIG (reference sequence). This CDR3 spans 12 amino acids. CDR3 in DNA: TGTGCCTGGAGGGCGGGAGGCTACGAGCAGTACTTC. Protein product: CAWRAGGYEQYF.